This TCR beta chain was found in a study of T cells in Graves' hyperthyroidism and ophthalmopathy. Whole-study context: The authors collected peripheral blood at initial diagnosis, before any treatment.

There are many counts of this clonotype. Criteria for exclusion of patients were uncontrolled infection, other autoimmune disease, pregnancy or lactation. Regions amplified from RNA transcripts were the TCR beta CDR3 regions. The HTBI primer set drove a first-round RT-PCR of the TCR CDR3. TCRdb re-analysed the multiplex PCR reads in MiXCR, keeping a single row per CDR3 protein. The data show hundreds of thousands of distinct CDR3 sequences, roughly 19% seen once. Looked up from germline, CDR1 is SQVTM and CDR2 is ANQGSEA. CDR3 size: 13 residues. Trimming left V 6 bases short and J 7 bases short, with 18 bases between.

The chain is built from TRBV29-1 and TRBJ1-2; possibly TRBD1 for D (5 bases). This receptor was identified in a woman aged 18 to 35 with Graves' hyperthyroidism. The sample comprised blood. CDR3 sequence (DNA): TGCAGCGTGCTAGACAGCACCTTCGGTGGCTACACCTTC. Encoded protein: CSVLDSTFGGYTF.